This T cell receptor (beta chain) was recorded in a study of CD8 T cells in Susac syndrome. This clonotype was seen just once. The CDR3 is 16 residues long. Unmatched junction bases numbered 11, after V lost 5 bases and J lost 4 bases. Sequencing of TCR beta was carried out in blood CD8+ and CD4+ T cells. When the RNA was reverse transcribed, random hexamers were used with an input of roughly 0.45 to 1 ug. TCRdb recomputed calls from the immunoSEQ multiplex PCR reads with MiXCR, one row per CDR3 protein. The sample has some 300,000 distinct CDR3 sequences, about 82% seen once. The chain is built from TRBV12-3 or TRBV12-4 and TRBJ2-3; 8 nucleotides line up with TRBD1. The source of this sequence is a human donor with multiple sclerosis. Sequencing used CD8+ T cells from PBMCs. DNA of the CDR3: TGTGCCAGCAGTCTCGATTCCGGGACAGGTGCAGATACGCAGTATTTT. As protein: CASSLDSGTGADTQYF.